The source of this T cell receptor (beta chain) is a study of technical replicates of blood from four donors. Germline lookup yields CDR1 WNHNN and CDR2 SYGVQD (reference sequence). CDR3 size: 13 residues. After removal of 9 bases from V and 6 bases from J, the junction contained 4 bases not matched to a gene. The protocol was immunoSEQ multiplex PCR, while the TCRdb copy is restricted to in-frame clones and leaves out a portion. The table lists tens of thousands of clones, roughly 93% of them singletons. The rearrangement links TRBV10-1 to TRBJ2-1; 11 bases are shared with TRBD2. The receptor's source is a human donor in good health. Sequenced: T cells isolated from PBMCs. The CDR3 DNA sequence: TGCGCCAGTGGGACTAGCGGCTTCAATGAGCAGTTCTTC. Encoded protein: CASGTSGFNEQFF.